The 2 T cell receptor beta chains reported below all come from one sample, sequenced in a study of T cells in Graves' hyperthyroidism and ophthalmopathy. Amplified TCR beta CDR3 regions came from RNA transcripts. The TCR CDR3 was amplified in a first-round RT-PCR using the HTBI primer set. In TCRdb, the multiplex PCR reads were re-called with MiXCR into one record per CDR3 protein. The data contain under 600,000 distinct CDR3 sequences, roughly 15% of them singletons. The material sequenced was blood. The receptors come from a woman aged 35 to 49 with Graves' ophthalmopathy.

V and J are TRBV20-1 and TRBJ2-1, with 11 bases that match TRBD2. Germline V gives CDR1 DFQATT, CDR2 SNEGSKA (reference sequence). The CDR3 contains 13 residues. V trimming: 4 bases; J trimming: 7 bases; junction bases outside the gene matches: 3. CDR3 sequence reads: CSAIGTSGNEQFF. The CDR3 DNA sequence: TGCAGTGCTATTGGGACTAGCGGTAATGAGCAGTTCTTC.

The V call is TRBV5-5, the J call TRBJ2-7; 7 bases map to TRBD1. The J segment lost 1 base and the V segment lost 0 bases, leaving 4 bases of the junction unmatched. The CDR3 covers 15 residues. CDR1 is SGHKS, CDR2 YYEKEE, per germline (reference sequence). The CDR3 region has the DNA TGTGCCAGCAGCTTGGTTCCGACAGGGTCCTACGAGCAGTACTTC. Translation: CASSLVPTGSYEQYF.